What follows are 18 T cell receptor beta chains derived from one specimen sequenced in a study of metastatic and nonmetastatic thyroid tumors. Each patient came to thyroid surgery without any prior treatment (of any kind). With MiXCR, TCRdb called clones anew from the PCR reads. Of 45,000 or so clones detected, roughly 15% appear once; the ten largest clones hold 22%. What was sequenced was blood. These receptors were obtained from a female donor with papillary thyroid cancer or a benign thyroid nodule (not recorded which). Some clones in this sample may be carry-over from other donors' samples.

This clone showed up just a few times. The V call is TRBV6-1, the J call TRBJ2-2; TRBD2 might be the D (6 bases). Germline CDR1 and CDR2: MNHNS and SASEGT. This CDR3 is 15 amino acids long. The V end was cut by 7 bases, the J end by 3 bases, with 15 bases between. This chain's CDR3 is CASTSSGFYTGELFF. The CDR3 bases are TGTGCCAGCACCAGTAGCGGATTTTACACCGGGGAGCTGTTTTTT.

This clone has a count of ten or more. The rearrangement uses TRBV12-3 or TRBV12-4 and TRBJ2-1; D may be TRBD2 (5 bases). This CDR3 is 17 amino acids long. Trimming took off 6 bases at V and 6 bases at J, with 24 bases between the two ends. The CDR3 protein is CASSPPQPGSRGNEQFF. The CDR3 nucleotides read TGTGCCAGCAGCCCCCCTCAACCGGGAAGCCGGGGCAATGAGCAGTTCTTC.

This clone showed up many times. This chain uses TRBV27 with TRBJ1-2, with 7 bases identical to TRBD1. This CDR3 contains 14 residues. V was clipped by 3 bases and J by 3 bases; unmatched bases: 4. The germline V gene encodes CDR1 MNHEY and CDR2 SMNVEV (reference sequence). The CDR3 region has the DNA TGTGCCAGCAGTTTGGGAGGGACAGACTATGGCTACACCTTC. It codes for CASSLGGTDYGYTF.

This clone was found many times. The chain employs TRBV7-9 and TRBJ2-1; TRBD2 matches at 10 bases. V gave up 4 bases and J gave up 7 bases; unmatched junction bases: 10. Looked up from germline, CDR1 is SEHNR and CDR2 is FQNEAQ (reference sequence). There are 16 residues in the CDR3. Written as DNA, the CDR3 is TGTGCCAGCAGCTCTCCCGGGACTAGCGTGCTAAATGAGCAGTTCTTC. Amino acids: CASSSPGTSVLNEQFF.

Of note for this clone: This may come from a read error, since a much larger clone is one base off. This chain links TRBV20-1 with TRBJ1-1, with a tentative D call TRBD1 (5 bases). The CDR3 covers 14 residues. Germline V gene data show CDR1 as DFQATT and CDR2 as SNEGSKA (reference sequence). Trimming took off 1 base at V and 4 bases at J, with 13 bases between the two ends. CDR3 nucleotide sequence: TGCAGTGCTAGAGGGGGGGATGGTGGCACTGAAGCTTTCTTT. This gives the protein CSARGGDGGTEAFF.

This clone was counted ten times or more. This chain connects TRBV6-6 to TRBJ2-2; TRBD1 is a possible D gene (6 bases). This CDR3 comprises 15 residues. Germline values: CDR1 MNHNY, CDR2 SVGAGI (reference sequence). Trimming pared 2 bases from V and 2 bases from J, leaving 9 bases between. The CDR3 bases are TGTGCCAGCAGTTACGGGGGCGTCAACACCGGGGAGCTGTTTTTT. It translates to CASSYGGVNTGELFF.

This clone came up a few times. The chain combines TRBV6-5 with TRBJ1-6, with TRBD1 as a possible D gene (5 bases). Germline lookup yields CDR1 MNHEY and CDR2 SVGAGI. V lost 4 bases and J 10 bases, leaving 17 bases between the germline ends. The CDR3 runs 15 residues. The CDR3 reads CASSFSVAGLSPLHF. The CDR3 DNA reads TGTGCCAGCAGTTTCAGCGTGGCAGGGTTGTCACCCCTCCACTTT.

V is TRBV24-1 and J is TRBJ2-5; D possibly uses TRBD1 or TRBD2 (5 bases each). CDR1 is KGHDR, CDR2 SFDVKD, per germline. V was shortened by 5 bases and J by 8 bases, with 14 bases between the two germline ends. CDR3 size: 13 residues. The CDR3 loop is CATSVHGADTQYF. CDR3 DNA: TGTGCCACCAGTGTTCACGGGGCGGATACCCAGTACTTC.

This clone was counted at least ten times. V and J are TRBV11-3 and TRBJ2-3; a possible D gene is TRBD1 (6 bases). V was shortened by 4 bases and J by 3 bases, with 11 bases between the two germline ends. The CDR3 is made up of 14 amino acids. Germline values: CDR1 SGHNT, CDR2 YENEEA. This CDR3 is CASSSDRRTDTQYF. DNA for the CDR3: TGTGCCAGCAGCTCTGACAGGCGTACAGATACGCAGTATTTT.

In its sample, this clone was seen a few times. J is TRBJ2-7 and V is TRBV6-5, with 9 bases identical to TRBD1. V gave up 7 bases and J gave up 0 bases; unmatched junction bases: 16. Germline V gene sequence: CDR1 MNHEY, CDR2 SVGAGI. The length of the CDR3 is 18 residues. The CDR3 nucleotides read TGTGCCAGCACGAAGGGACAGGGCATAACTAGGAGCTCCTACGAGCAGTACTTC. Translation gives CASTKGQGITRSSYEQYF.

In this sample, this clone turned up many times. The rearrangement joins TRBV20-1 to TRBJ2-3; D tentatively fits TRBD1 or TRBD2 (6 bases each). Trimming cost V 7 bases and J 0 bases, with 8 bases left between them. The CDR3 runs to 12 residues. In germline, CDR1 is DFQATT, CDR2 SNEGSKA (reference sequence). The CDR3 loop reads CSGGASTDTQYF. CDR3 in DNA: TGCAGTGGGGGGGCTAGCACAGATACGCAGTATTTT.

This clone was observed a handful of times. With a much larger clone just one base away, this may be a read error. At the DNA level, this CDR3 is encoded by other sequences in the same sample as well. CDR3 amino acids: CASSHYRAERNIQYF. As DNA, the CDR3 is TGTGCCAGCAGCCATTATAGGGCGGAGAGAAACATTCAGTACTTC. V usage is TRBV12-3 or TRBV12-4 and J usage is TRBJ2-4; no clear D gene. Between the trimmed V and J ends, which lost 6 bases and 6 bases, there was a span of 18 bases. The CDR3 contains 15 residues.

In its sample, this clone was seen many times. V and J are TRBV28 and TRBJ2-7, with TRBD1 matching 8 bases. Germline CDR1 is MDHEN and CDR2 is SYDVKM. This CDR3 is 14 amino acids long. The V and J ends lost 3 bases and 0 bases, in that order; junction bases with no gene match: 1. The CDR3 coding sequence is TGTGCCAGCAGTTTTCAGGGGGCCTCCTACGAGCAGTACTTC. It yields the protein CASSFQGASYEQYF.

This clone was recorded many times. J is TRBJ2-1 and V is TRBV28, with 15 bases matching TRBD2. Germline V CDR1 and CDR2: MDHEN, SYDVKM. The CDR3 sequence is 19 residues long. V trimming: 2 bases; J trimming: 2 bases; junction bases outside the gene matches: 7. Written as DNA, the CDR3 is TGTGCCAGCAGTTTACGGCCGGGACTAGCGGGAGGACCCTACAATGAGCAGTTCTTC. Translated, it gives CASSLRPGLAGGPYNEQFF.

This clone showed up many times. CDR3 loop: CSANRGALDEQYF. The CDR3, as DNA: TGCAGTGCTAACCGGGGGGCTCTAGACGAGCAGTACTTC. V usage is TRBV20-1 and J usage is TRBJ2-7; maybe TRBD2 (7 bases). V lost 4 bases, J lost 5 bases, and 15 bases lay in between. This CDR3 is 13 amino acids long. From germline, CDR1 is DFQATT and CDR2 SNEGSKA (reference sequence).

This clone was observed many times. The chain links TRBV20-1 to TRBJ2-1; 13 bases align to TRBD2. Per germline, CDR1 DFQATT and CDR2 SNEGSKA (reference sequence). This CDR3 spans 15 amino acids. V gave up 3 bases and J gave up 15 bases; unmatched junction bases: 14. For the CDR3, the DNA is TGCAGTGCTAGGAGGCCTGGGACTAGCGGGACCCCTCGGTTCTTC. Residues: CSARRPGTSGTPRFF.

Of note for this clone: One end of the junction fails to match germline, which may point to a read error. This specimen includes other DNA sequences encoding the same CDR3. The chain employs TRBV24-1 and TRBJ2-6; 7 bases match TRBD1. The CDR3 has 17 residues. Germline values: CDR1 KGHDR, CDR2 SFDVKD. CDR3 protein: CATSARDRHSGANVLTF. The CDR3 coding sequence is TGTGCCACCAGTGCCCGGGACAGACACTCTGGGGCCAACGTCCTCACTTTC.

This chain links TRBV6-2 or TRBV6-3 with TRBJ1-5; D may be TRBD1 (5 bases). From germline, CDR1 is MNHEY and CDR2 SVGEGT. Trimming took 6 bases from V and 7 from J, leaving 22 bases between them. This CDR3 has 16 residues. The CDR3 loop reads CASRDVTVGRRQPQHF. The CDR3 coding sequence is TGTGCCAGCAGAGATGTGACAGTGGGCAGGCGACAGCCCCAGCATTTT.